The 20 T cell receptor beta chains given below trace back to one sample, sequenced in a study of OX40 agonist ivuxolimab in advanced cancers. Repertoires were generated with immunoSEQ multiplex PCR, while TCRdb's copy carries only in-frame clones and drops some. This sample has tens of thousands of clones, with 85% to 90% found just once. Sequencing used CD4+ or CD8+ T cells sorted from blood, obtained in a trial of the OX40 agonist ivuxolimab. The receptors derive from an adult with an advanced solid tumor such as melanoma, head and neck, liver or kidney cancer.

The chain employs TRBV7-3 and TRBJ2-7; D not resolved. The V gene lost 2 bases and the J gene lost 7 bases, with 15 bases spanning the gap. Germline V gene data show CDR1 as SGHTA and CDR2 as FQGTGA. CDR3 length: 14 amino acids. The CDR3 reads CASSLLGGAWEQYF. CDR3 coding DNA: TGTGCCAGCAGCTTATTGGGCGGTGCTTGGGAGCAGTACTTC. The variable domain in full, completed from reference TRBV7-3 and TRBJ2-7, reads GAGVSQTPSNKVTEKGKYVELRCDPISGHTALYWYRQSLGQGPEFLIYFQGTGAADDSGLPNDRFFAVRPEGSVSTLKIQRTERGDSAVYLCASSLLGGAWEQYFGPGTRLTVT.

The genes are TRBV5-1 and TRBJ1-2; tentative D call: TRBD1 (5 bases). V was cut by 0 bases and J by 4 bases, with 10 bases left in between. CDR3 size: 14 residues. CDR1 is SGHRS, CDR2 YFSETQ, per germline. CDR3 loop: CASSLGPGGYGYTF. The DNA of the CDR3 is TGCGCCAGCAGCTTGGGGCCTGGGGGCTATGGCTACACCTTC. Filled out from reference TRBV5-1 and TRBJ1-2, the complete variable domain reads KAGVTQTPRYLIKTRGQQVTLSCSPISGHRSVSWYQQTPGQGLQFLFEYFSETQRNKGNFPGRFSGRQFSNSRSEMNVSTLELGDSALYLCASSLGPGGYGYTFGSGTRLTVV.

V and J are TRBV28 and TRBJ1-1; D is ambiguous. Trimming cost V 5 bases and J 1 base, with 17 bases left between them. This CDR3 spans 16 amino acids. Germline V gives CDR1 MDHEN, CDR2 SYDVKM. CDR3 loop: CASSLRRLATNTEAFF. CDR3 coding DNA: TGTGCCAGCAGTCTTAGGCGCCTGGCGACGAACACTGAAGCTTTCTTT.

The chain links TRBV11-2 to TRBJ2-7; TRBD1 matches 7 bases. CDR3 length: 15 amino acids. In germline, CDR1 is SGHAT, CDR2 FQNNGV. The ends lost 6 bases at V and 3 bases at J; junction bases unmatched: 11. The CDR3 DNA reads TGTGCCAGCAGTAGGGATCCGGGACAGATCTACGAGCAGTACTTC. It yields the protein CASSRDPGQIYEQYF.

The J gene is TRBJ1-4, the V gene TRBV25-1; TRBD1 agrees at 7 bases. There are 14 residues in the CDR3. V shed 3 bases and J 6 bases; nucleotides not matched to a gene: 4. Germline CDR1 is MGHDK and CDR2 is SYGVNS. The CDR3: CASSDPGGDEKLFF. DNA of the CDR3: TGTGCCAGCAGTGACCCAGGGGGAGATGAAAAACTGTTTTTT.

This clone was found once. CDR3 in DNA: TGTGCCAGCAGTCCCCCCTGGGGCGGTCGGACCGGGGAGCTGTTTTTT. This translates into CASSPPWGGRTGELFF. This sequence joins TRBV27 and TRBJ2-2; D might be TRBD1 (5 bases). With 5 bases removed from V and 5 bases from J, the gap between germline ends came to 18 bases. The CDR3 contains 16 residues. The germline CDR1 and CDR2 sequences are MNHEY and SMNVEV (reference sequence).

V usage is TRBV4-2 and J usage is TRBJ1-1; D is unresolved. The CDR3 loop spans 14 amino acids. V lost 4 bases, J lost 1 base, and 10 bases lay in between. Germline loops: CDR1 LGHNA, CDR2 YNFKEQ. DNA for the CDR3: TGTGCCAGCAGCCCCCCGCAGTGGAACACTGAAGCTTTCTTT. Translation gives CASSPPQWNTEAFF.

The CDR3 here is CASSFGLSNQPQHF. The CDR3 DNA reads as TGTGCCAGCAGTTTCGGACTGAGCAATCAGCCCCAGCATTTT. This chain joins TRBV2 and TRBJ1-5; D unclear. The V end was cut by 5 bases, the J end by 1 base, with 9 bases between. CDR3 length: 14 residues. Germline V CDR1 and CDR2: SNHLY, FYNNEI.

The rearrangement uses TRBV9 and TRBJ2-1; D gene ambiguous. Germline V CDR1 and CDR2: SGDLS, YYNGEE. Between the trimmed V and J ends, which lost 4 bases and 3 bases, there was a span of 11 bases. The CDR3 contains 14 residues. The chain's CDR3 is CASSQAALYNEQFF. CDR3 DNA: TGTGCCAGCAGCCAGGCAGCCCTCTACAATGAGCAGTTCTTC.

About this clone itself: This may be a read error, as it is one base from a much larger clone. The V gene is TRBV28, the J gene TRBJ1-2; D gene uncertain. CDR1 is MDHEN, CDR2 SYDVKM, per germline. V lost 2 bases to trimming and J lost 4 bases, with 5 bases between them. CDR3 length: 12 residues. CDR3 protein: CASSLGLYGYTF. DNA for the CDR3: TGTGCCAGCAGTTTAGGGCTCTATGGCTACACCTTC.

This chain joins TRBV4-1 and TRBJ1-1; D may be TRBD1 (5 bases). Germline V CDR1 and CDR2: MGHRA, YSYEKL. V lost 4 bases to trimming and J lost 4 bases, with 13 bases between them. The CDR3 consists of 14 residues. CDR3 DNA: TGCGCCAGCAGCCGTCCAGGGATTTCCACTGAAGCTTTCTTT. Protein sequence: CASSRPGISTEAFF.

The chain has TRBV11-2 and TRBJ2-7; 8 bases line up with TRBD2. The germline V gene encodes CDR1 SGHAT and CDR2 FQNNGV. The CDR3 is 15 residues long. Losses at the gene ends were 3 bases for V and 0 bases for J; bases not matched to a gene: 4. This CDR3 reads CASSLTSDSSYEQYF. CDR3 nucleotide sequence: TGTGCCAGCAGCTTGACTAGCGATTCCTCCTACGAGCAGTACTTC.

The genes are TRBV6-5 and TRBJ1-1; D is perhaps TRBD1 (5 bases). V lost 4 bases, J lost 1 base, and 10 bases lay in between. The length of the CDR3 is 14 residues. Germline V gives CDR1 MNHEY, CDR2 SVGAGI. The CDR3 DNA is TGTGCCAGCAGTTCGGGACGGGGGAACACTGAAGCTTTCTTT. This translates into CASSSGRGNTEAFF.

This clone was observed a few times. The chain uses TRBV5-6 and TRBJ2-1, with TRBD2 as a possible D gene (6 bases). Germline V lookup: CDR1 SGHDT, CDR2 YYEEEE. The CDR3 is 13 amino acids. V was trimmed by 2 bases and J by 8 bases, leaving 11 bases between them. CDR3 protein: CASSFRDSDEQFF. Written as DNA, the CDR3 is TGTGCCAGCAGCTTCCGGGACTCAGATGAGCAGTTCTTC.

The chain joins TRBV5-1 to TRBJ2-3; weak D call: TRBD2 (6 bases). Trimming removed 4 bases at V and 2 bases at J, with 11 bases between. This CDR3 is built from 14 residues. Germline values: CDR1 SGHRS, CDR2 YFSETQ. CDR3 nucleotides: TGCGCCAGCAGCGGGGGACTTTTCACAGATACGCAGTATTTT. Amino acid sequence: CASSGGLFTDTQYF.

The CDR3 DNA reads TGTGCCAGCAGCTCCCCCCGCTTCGGGACTAGCGGGCGTACCTACGAGCAGTACTTC. Translation gives CASSSPRFGTSGRTYEQYF. The V and J genes are TRBV7-2 and TRBJ2-7; 12 bases map to TRBD2. The CDR3 sequence is 19 residues long. Germline CDR1 and CDR2: SGHTA and FQGNSA. V was clipped by 4 bases and J by 2 bases; unmatched bases: 15.

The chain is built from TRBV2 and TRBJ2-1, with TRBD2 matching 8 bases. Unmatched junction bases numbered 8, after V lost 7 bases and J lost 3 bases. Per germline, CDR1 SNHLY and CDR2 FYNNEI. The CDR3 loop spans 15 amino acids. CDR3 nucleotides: TGTGCCAGCAAACTAGCGGCGACCTACTACAATGAGCAGTTCTTC. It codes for CASKLAATYYNEQFF.

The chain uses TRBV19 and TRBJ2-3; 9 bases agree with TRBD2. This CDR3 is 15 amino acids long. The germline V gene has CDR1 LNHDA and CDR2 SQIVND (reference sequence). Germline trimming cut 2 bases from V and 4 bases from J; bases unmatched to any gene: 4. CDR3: CASSISSGSSDTQYF. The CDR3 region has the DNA TGTGCCAGTAGTATAAGTAGCGGGAGCTCAGATACGCAGTATTTT.

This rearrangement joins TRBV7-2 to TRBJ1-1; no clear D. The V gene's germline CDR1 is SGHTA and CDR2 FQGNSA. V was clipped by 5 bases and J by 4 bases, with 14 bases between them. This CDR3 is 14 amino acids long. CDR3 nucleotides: TGTGCCAGCAGCCCCTCAACAGTTTTCACTGAAGCTTTCTTT. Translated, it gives CASSPSTVFTEAFF. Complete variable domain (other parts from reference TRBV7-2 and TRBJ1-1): GAGVSQSPSNKVTEKGKDVELRCDPISGHTALYWYRQSLGQGLEFLIYFQGNSAPDKSGLPSDRFSAERTGGSVSTLTIQRTQQEDSAVYLCASSPSTVFTEAFFGQGTRLTVV.

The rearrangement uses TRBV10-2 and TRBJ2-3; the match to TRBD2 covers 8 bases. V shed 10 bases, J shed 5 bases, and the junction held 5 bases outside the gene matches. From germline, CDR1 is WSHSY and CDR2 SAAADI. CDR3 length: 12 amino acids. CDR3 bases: TGCGCCACCGGGACTAGTGGAGATACGCAGTATTTT. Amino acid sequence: CATGTSGDTQYF.